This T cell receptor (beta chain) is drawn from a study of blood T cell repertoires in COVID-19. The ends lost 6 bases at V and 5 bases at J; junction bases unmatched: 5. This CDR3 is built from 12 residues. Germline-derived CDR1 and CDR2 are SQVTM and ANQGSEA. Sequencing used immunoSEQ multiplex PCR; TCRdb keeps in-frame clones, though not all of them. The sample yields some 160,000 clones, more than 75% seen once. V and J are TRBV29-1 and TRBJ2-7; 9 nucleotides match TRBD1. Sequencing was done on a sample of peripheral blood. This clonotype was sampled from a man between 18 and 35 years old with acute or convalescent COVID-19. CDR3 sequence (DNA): TGCAGCGTGACCGGGACAGGGAACGAGCAGTACTTC. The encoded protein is CSVTGTGNEQYF.